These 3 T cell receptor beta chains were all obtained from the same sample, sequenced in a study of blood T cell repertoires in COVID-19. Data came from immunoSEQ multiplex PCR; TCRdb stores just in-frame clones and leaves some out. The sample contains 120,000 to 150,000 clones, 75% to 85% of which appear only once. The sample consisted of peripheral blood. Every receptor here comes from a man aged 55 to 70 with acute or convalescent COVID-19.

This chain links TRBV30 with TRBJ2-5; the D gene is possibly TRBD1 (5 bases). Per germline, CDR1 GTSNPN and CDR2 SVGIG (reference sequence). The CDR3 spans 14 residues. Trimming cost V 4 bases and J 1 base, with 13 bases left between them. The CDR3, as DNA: TGTGCCTGGAACCGACAGACGCGCCAAGAGACCCAGTACTTC. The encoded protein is CAWNRQTRQETQYF.

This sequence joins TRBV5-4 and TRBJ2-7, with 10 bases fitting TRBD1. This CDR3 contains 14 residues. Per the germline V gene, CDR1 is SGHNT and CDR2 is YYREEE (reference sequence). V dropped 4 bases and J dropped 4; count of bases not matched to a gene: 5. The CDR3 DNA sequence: TGTGCCAGCAGCCGGGACAGGGGATCGTACGAGCAGTACTTC. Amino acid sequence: CASSRDRGSYEQYF.

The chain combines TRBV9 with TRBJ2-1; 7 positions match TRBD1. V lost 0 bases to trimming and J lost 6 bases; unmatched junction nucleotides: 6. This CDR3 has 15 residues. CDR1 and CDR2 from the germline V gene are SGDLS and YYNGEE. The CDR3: CASSVARDSANEQFF. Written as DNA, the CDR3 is TGTGCCAGCAGCGTAGCCAGGGACAGTGCCAATGAGCAGTTCTTC.